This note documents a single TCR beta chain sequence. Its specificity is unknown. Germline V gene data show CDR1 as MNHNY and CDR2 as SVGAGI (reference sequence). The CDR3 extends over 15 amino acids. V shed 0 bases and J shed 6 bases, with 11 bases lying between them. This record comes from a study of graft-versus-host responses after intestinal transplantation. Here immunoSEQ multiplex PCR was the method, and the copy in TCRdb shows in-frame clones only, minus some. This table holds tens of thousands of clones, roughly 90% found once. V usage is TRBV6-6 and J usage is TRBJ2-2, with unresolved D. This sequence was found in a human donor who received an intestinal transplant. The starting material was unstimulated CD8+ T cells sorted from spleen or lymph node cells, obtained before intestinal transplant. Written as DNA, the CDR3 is TGTGCCAGCAGTTACTCCCTGAGGTTGGCCGGGGAGCTGTTTTTT. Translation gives CASSYSLRLAGELFF.